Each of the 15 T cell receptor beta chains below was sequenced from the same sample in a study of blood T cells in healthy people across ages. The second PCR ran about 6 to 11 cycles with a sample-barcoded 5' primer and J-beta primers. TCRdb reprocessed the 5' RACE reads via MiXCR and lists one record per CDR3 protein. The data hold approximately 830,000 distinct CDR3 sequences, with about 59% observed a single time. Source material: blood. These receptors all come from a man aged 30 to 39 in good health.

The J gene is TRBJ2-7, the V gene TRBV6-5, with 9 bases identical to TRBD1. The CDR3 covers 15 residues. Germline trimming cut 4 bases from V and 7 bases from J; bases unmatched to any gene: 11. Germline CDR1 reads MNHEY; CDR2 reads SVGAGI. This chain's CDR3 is CASSFGQGINNEQYF. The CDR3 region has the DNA TGTGCCAGCAGTTTCGGACAGGGGATCAACAATGAGCAGTACTTC.

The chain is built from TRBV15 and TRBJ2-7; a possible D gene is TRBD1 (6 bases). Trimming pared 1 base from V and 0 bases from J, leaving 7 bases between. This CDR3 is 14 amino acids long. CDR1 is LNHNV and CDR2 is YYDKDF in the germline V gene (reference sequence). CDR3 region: CATSRGQDSYEQYF. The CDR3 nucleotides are TGTGCCACCAGCAGAGGACAGGACTCCTACGAGCAGTACTTC. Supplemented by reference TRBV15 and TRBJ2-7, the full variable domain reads DAMVIQNPRYQVTQFGKPVTLSCSQTLNHNVMYWYQQKSSQAPKLLFHYYDKDFNNEADTPDNFQSRRPNTSFCFLDIRSPGLGDTAMYLCATSRGQDSYEQYFGPGTRLTVT.

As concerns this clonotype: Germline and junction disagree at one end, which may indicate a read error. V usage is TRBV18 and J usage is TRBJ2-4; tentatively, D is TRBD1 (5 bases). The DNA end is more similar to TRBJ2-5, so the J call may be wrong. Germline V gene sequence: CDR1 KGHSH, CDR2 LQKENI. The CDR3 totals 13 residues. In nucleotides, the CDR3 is TGTGCCGGCTCACCAGGGCAGCAAGAGACCCAGTACTTC. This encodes CAGSPGQQETQYF.

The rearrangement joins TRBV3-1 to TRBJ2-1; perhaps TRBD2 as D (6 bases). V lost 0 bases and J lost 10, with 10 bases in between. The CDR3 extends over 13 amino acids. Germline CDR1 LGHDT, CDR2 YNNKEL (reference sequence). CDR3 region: CASSQDRAGEQFF. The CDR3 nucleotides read TGTGCCAGCAGCCAAGACAGGGCGGGAGAGCAGTTCTTC.

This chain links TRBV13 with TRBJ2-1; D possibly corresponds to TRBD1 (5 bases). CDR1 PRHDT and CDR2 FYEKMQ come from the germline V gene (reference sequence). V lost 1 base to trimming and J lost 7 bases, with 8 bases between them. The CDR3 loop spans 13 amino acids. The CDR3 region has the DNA TGTGCCAGCAGCTTAGAGGGGCGGAATGAGCAGTTCTTC. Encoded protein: CASSLEGRNEQFF.

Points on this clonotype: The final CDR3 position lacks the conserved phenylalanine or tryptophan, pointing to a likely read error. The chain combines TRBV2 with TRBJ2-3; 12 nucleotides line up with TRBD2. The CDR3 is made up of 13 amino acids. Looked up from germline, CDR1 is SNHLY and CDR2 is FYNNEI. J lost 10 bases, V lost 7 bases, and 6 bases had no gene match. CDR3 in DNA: TGTGCCAGCACTCCGACTAGCGGGGGAGCGCAGTATCTT. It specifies CASTPTSGGAQYL.

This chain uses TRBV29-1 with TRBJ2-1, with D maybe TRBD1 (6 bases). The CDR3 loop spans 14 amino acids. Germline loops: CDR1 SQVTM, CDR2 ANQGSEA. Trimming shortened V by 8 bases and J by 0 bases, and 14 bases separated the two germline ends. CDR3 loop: CSIPGVYSYNEQFF. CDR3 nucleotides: TGCAGCATTCCAGGGGTTTACTCCTACAATGAGCAGTTCTTC.

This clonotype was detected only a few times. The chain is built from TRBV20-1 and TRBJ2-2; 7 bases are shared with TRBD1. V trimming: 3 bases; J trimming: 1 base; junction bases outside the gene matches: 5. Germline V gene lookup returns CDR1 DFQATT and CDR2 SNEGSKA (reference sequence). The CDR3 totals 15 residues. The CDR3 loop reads CSASGTDMNTGELFF. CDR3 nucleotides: TGCAGTGCTAGCGGGACAGACATGAACACCGGGGAGCTGTTTTTT.

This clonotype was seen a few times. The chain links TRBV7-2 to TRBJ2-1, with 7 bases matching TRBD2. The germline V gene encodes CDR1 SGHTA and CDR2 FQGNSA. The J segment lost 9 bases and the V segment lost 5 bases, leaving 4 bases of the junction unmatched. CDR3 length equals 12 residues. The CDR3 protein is CASSPTSSEQFF. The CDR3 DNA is TGTGCCAGCAGCCCGACTAGCAGTGAGCAGTTCTTC.

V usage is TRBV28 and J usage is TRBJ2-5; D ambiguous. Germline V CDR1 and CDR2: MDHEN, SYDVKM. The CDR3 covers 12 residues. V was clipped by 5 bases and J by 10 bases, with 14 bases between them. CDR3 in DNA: TGTGCCAGCAGTCCGCCCTGGGCGGACCAGTACTTC. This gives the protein CASSPPWADQYF. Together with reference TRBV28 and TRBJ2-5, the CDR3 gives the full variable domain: DVKVTQSSRYLVKRTGEKVFLECVQDMDHENMFWYRQDPGLGLRLIYFSYDVKMKEKGDIPEGYSVSREKKERFSLILESASTNQTSMYLCASSPPWADQYFGPGTRLLVL.

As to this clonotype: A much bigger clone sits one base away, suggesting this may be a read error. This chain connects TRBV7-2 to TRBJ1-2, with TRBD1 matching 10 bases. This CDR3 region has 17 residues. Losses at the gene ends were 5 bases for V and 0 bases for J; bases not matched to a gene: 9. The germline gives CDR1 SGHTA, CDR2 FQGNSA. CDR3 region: CTSSPPGQGSANYGYTF. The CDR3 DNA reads TGTACCAGCAGCCCTCCGGGACAGGGGTCGGCTAACTATGGCTACACCTTC. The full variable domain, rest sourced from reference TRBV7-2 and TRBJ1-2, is GAGVSQSPSNKVTEKGKDVELRCDPISGHTALYWYRQSLGQGLEFLIYFQGNSAPDKSGLPSDRFSAERTGGSVSTLTIQRTQQEDSAVYLCTSSPPGQGSANYGYTFGSGTRLTVV.

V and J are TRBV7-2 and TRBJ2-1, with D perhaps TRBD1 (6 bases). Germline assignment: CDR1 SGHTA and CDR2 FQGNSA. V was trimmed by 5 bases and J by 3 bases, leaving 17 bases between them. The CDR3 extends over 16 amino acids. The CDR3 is CASSQGHSSNYNEQFF. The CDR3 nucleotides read TGTGCCAGCAGCCAGGGACACAGCAGCAACTACAATGAGCAGTTCTTC.

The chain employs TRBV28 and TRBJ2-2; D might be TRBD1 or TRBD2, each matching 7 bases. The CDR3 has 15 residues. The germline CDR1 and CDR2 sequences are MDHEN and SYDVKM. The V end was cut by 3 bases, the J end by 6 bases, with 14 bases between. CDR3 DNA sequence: TGTGCCAGCAGTTTTTGGGCAGGGGGGGCCGGGGAGCTGTTTTTT. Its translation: CASSFWAGGAGELFF.

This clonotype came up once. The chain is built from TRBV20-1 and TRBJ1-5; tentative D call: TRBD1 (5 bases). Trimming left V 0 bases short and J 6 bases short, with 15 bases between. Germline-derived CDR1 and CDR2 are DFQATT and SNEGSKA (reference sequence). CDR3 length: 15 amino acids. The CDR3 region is CSARDRKTAGQPQHF. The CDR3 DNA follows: TGCAGTGCTAGAGATCGAAAGACAGCGGGTCAGCCCCAGCATTTT.

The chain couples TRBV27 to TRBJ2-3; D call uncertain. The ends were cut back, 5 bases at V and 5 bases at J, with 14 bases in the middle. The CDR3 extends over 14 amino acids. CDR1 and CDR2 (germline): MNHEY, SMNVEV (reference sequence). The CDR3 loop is CASSADGWVDTQYF. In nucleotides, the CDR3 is TGTGCCAGCAGTGCGGACGGGTGGGTAGATACGCAGTATTTT.